These T cell receptor beta chains were read from a single sample in a study of OX40 agonist ivuxolimab in advanced cancers. Using immunoSEQ multiplex PCR, the repertoire was profiled, and TCRdb retains in-frame clones only, with some absent. The table has 65,000 to 80,000 clones, roughly 90% seen once. The material was CD4+ or CD8+ T cells sorted from blood, obtained in a trial of the OX40 agonist ivuxolimab. Every receptor here comes from an adult with an advanced solid tumor such as melanoma, head and neck, liver or kidney cancer. CDR3s include the opening cysteine and the closing phenylalanine or tryptophan. The D gene is left open where the match is weak. Expanded clones are given a class, and other clones once, few, many or no size at all.

D gene: TRBD1
J gene: TRBJ1-1
clone size: once
V gene: TRBV11-3
CDR3 protein: CASSSTLWTGGRTEAFF
CDR3 DNA: TGTGCCAGCAGCTCGACCCTATGGACAGGGGGTAGAACTGAAGCTTTCTTT

D gene: NA
J gene: TRBJ2-6
clone size: NA
V gene: TRBV19
CDR3 protein: CASSIRSSGANVLTF
CDR3 DNA: TGTGCCAGTAGTATCCGGAGCTCTGGGGCCAACGTCCTGACTTTC

D gene: NA
J gene: TRBJ1-2
clone size: NA
V gene: TRBV30
CDR3 protein: CAWSVPPLQGGYGYTF
CDR3 DNA: TGTGCCTGGAGTGTACCCCCCTTACAGGGTGGGTATGGCTACACCTTC

D gene: NA
J gene: TRBJ2-1
clone size: NA
V gene: TRBV7-3
CDR3 protein: CASSSDRSSYNEQFF
CDR3 DNA: TGTGCCAGCAGCTCGGACAGAAGCTCCTACAATGAGCAGTTCTTC

D gene: NA
J gene: TRBJ2-2
clone size: NA
V gene: TRBV4-1
CDR3 protein: CASSQPLVNTGELFF
CDR3 DNA: TGCGCCAGCAGCCAGCCCCTTGTTAACACCGGGGAGCTGTTTTTT

D gene: TRBD1
J gene: TRBJ2-2
clone size: NA
V gene: TRBV7-7
CDR3 protein: CASSFGSGGNTGELFF
CDR3 DNA: TGTGCTAGCAGCTTTGGTTCAGGGGGCAACACCGGGGAGCTGTTTTTT

D gene: NA
J gene: TRBJ2-3
clone size: NA
V gene: TRBV29-1
CDR3 protein: CSGGSTDTQYF
CDR3 DNA: TGCAGCGGGGGGTCAACAGATACGCAGTATTTT

D gene: NA
J gene: TRBJ2-7
clone size: NA
V gene: TRBV6-4
CDR3 protein: CASSGTFDWDEQYF
CDR3 DNA: TGTGCCAGCAGTGGGACCTTCGATTGGGACGAGCAGTACTTC

D gene: NA
J gene: TRBJ1-1
clone size: NA
V gene: TRBV7-9
CDR3 protein: CASSLEGSTEAFF
CDR3 DNA: TGTGCCAGCAGCTTAGAGGGGTCCACTGAAGCTTTCTTT

D gene: NA
J gene: TRBJ1-1
clone size: NA
V gene: TRBV5-1
CDR3 protein: CASSLDANTEAFF
CDR3 DNA: TGCGCCAGCAGCTTGGACGCGAACACTGAAGCTTTCTTT

D gene: NA
J gene: TRBJ1-5
clone size: NA
V gene: TRBV7-3
CDR3 protein: CASSSRRGISNQPQHF
CDR3 DNA: TGTGCCAGCAGCTCGCGTCGGGGAATTAGCAATCAGCCCCAGCATTTT

D gene: TRBD2
J gene: TRBJ2-7
clone size: NA
V gene: TRBV7-2
CDR3 protein: CASSIGGSLADLLYEQYF
CDR3 DNA: TGTGCCAGCAGCATAGGGGGGTCACTAGCGGACTTGCTATACGAGCAGTACTTC

D gene: NA
J gene: TRBJ2-5
clone size: NA
V gene: TRBV7-9
CDR3 protein: CASSLYQGTETQYF
CDR3 DNA: TGTGCCAGCAGCTTATACCAGGGTACAGAGACCCAGTACTTC

D gene: TRBD2
J gene: TRBJ2-7
clone size: NA
V gene: TRBV29-1
CDR3 protein: CSARRTSGGRAYEQYF
CDR3 DNA: TGCAGCGCCAGAAGGACTAGCGGGGGACGGGCCTACGAGCAGTACTTC

D gene: NA
J gene: TRBJ1-2
clone size: NA
V gene: TRBV2
CDR3 protein: CASSLTGRGYTF
CDR3 DNA: TGTGCCAGCAGCTTAACAGGGAGGGGCTACACCTTC

D gene: NA
J gene: TRBJ2-3
clone size: NA
V gene: TRBV5-4
CDR3 protein: CASSLVGVTDTQYF
CDR3 DNA: TGTGCCAGCAGCTTGGTTGGTGTCACAGATACGCAGTATTTT

D gene: NA
J gene: TRBJ2-5
clone size: NA
V gene: TRBV5-4
CDR3 protein: CASSPDRKIETQYF
CDR3 DNA: TGTGCCAGCAGCCCGGACAGAAAGATAGAGACCCAGTACTTC

D gene: NA
J gene: TRBJ1-3
clone size: once
V gene: TRBV11-2
CDR3 protein: CASSLLTSNTIYF
CDR3 DNA: TGTGCCAGCAGCTTATTGACGTCAAACACCATATATTTT

D gene: NA
J gene: TRBJ2-2
clone size: NA
V gene: TRBV7-8
CDR3 protein: CASSSGTNTGELFF
CDR3 DNA: TGTGCCAGCAGCTCCGGGACAAACACCGGGGAGCTGTTTTTT

D gene: NA
J gene: TRBJ2-1
clone size: NA
V gene: TRBV29-1
CDR3 protein: CSVAGSYNEQFF
CDR3 DNA: TGCAGCGTTGCCGGCTCCTACAATGAGCAGTTCTTC

D gene: NA
J gene: TRBJ1-5
clone size: few
V gene: TRBV19
CDR3 protein: CASSLREGDQPQHF
CDR3 DNA: TGTGCCAGTAGTCTAAGGGAGGGGGATCAGCCCCAGCATTTT

D gene: NA
J gene: TRBJ2-3
clone size: NA
V gene: TRBV19
CDR3 protein: CASSRGGGRADTQYF
CDR3 DNA: TGTGCCAGTAGTAGAGGAGGGGGGCGCGCAGATACGCAGTATTTT

D gene: NA
J gene: TRBJ1-6
clone size: once
V gene: TRBV30
CDR3 protein: CAWSGTGSPLHF
CDR3 DNA: TGTGCCTGGAGTGGGACTGGTTCACCCCTCCACTTT

D gene: TRBD2
J gene: TRBJ2-2
clone size: NA
V gene: TRBV10-3
CDR3 protein: CAISGQGAGLAEPTGELFF
CDR3 DNA: TGTGCCATCAGTGGACAGGGAGCTGGACTAGCGGAACCCACCGGGGAGCTGTTTTTT

D gene: NA
J gene: TRBJ1-2
clone size: NA
V gene: TRBV29-1
CDR3 protein: CSVEEEGNYGYTF
CDR3 DNA: TGCAGCGTTGAAGAGGAAGGGAACTATGGCTACACCTTC

D gene: NA
J gene: TRBJ2-3
clone size: NA
V gene: TRBV6-5
CDR3 protein: CASSYGSGDTQYF
CDR3 DNA: TGTGCCAGCAGTTACGGCTCAGGAGATACGCAGTATTTT

D gene: TRBD1
J gene: TRBJ1-1
clone size: NA
V gene: TRBV27
CDR3 protein: CASSFWTGGWFSEAFF
CDR3 DNA: TGTGCCAGCAGTTTCTGGACAGGCGGATGGTTCAGTGAAGCTTTCTTT

D gene: TRBD1
J gene: TRBJ1-5
clone size: NA
V gene: TRBV28
CDR3 protein: CASTPGQARRPQHF
CDR3 DNA: TGTGCCAGCACCCCGGGACAGGCTAGACGGCCCCAGCATTTT

D gene: NA
J gene: TRBJ2-3
clone size: NA
V gene: TRBV30
CDR3 protein: CAWARGIGTDTQYF
CDR3 DNA: TGTGCCTGGGCGAGAGGCATCGGCACAGATACGCAGTATTTT